This T cell receptor (beta chain) was recovered during a study of beta chain features in type 1 diabetes (dated by TCRdb to 2016 to 2018). Background for the entire study: Patients and healthy donors did not differ in mean age, gender distribution, total cell number or subset yield. In the study, TCRB repertoires of sorted circulating CD4+ T cell subsets from recently diagnosed type 1 diabetes patients were compared with those of matched healthy donors. Whereas all 30 or so donors provided naive and central memory subsets, regulatory and stem cell-like memory subsets were isolated from just 8 patients and roughly 8 healthy donors. A total of around 100 million sorted cells were examined across all samples, and RNA yield correlated strongly with the number of cells per subset. The paper's findings and limits, for the study overall: Because the HLA sub-analyses included only small numbers of individuals, any influence of HLA type on TCRB rearrangement was left unresolved. Naive, central memory and regulatory TCRB repertoires appeared to be more similar among patients than among healthy donors. Patients with type 1 diabetes made fewer insertions and deleted more nucleotides at VDJ recombination sites, implying thymic rearrangement abnormalities. Because cDNA was sequenced instead of genomic DNA, activated cells with high expression could be over-represented, although the groups did not differ in activation or CD3 levels. PCR may preferentially amplify shorter templates, but because patient and control samples were amplified and corrected together, any resulting skew would affect both groups equally. A moderate but significant shortening of TCRB CDR3 length was observed in type 1 diabetes patients in all four CD4+ subsets.

This clone was detected only a few times. It has no known antigen specificity. No much larger clonotype is one base removed from it; base qualities were not supplied. CDR3 length: 13 amino acids, cysteine to phenylalanine. The sequence is cut down to CDR3 DNA, 39 bases in frame from base 1. Here V drops 4 bases and J drops 7 bases, and the junction holds 6 bases not matched to any gene. CDR1 and CDR2, looked up from the germline V gene, are SGHRS and YFSETQ. The entire amount of isolated RNA was reverse transcribed using the High Capacity cDNA Reverse Transcription Kit, so the sequenced TCRB transcripts were expressed ones. Deep immunoSEQ sequencing was applied to naive, central memory and regulatory T cell samples, giving an average of about 3.4 million total reads per sample. Sorted cells were lysed in RLT buffer and RNA was extracted with DNase-treated RNeasy Micro or Mini kits, depending on cell number. To prevent cross-contamination, every cell subset was processed on its own, while patient and healthy donor samples were processed together. The immunoSEQ multiplex PCR was used to amplify TCRB sequences from cDNA, yielding 87-bp fragments that span the CDR3 region. Sequencing of the amplicons was performed on the Illumina HiSeq platform. In the original analysis: Synthetic template baselines were used to correct PCR bias computationally, reads within Hamming distance 2 were collapsed, and singletons that could not be merged were discarded. Reads were aligned to IMGT to assign V, D and J genes, CDR3 length, and insertions or deletions at six rearrangement sites. Clonotype counts were normalized to sorted cell number within each subset before computing true diversity and Gini coefficients with the tcR R package. The overlap coefficient, calculated on TCRB nucleotide sequences, was used to quantify repertoire sharing. TCRdb provides this immuneACCESS table in a form limited to in-frame rearrangements. Some clones are lacking; in checked studies, under half of them reflect an unresolved V gene, and why the rest are absent is not known. V and J calls plus clone size are reproduced from that table; the DNA served to infer D and trimming. This sample has approximately 170,000 clones in its table, and around 8% of those were observed once. Around 0.94% of the sample belongs to the ten largest clones.

Each donor gave one peripheral blood draw, about 110 mL on average, collected into heparinised tubes. A BD FACSAria II was used to sort naive, central memory, regulatory and stem cell-like memory CD4+ T cells with a panel that included CD45RO, CCR7, CD25, CD127, CD95 and CD27. A purity above 98% was achieved for all sorted populations. PBMCs were separated immediately by Lymphoprep density gradient centrifugation and were stained directly, without being cultured. So that batch effects would be minimized, each experiment stained and sorted samples in pairs, pairing one healthy donor with one patient.

Here the chain combines TRBV5-1 and TRBJ1-1; 8 bases in between match TRBD1. The sequence came from a woman aged 40-49 years with type 1 diabetes. The sequenced sample consisted of central memory CD4+ T cells from blood. The sequence in DNA is TGCGCCAGCAGCCTATCCGACAGGGGTGAAGCTTTCTTT. Its amino acids are CASSLSDRGEAFF. Beyond the CDR3, the reference TRBV5-1 and TRBJ1-1 genes provide the residues; the full variable domain reads: KAGVTQTPRYLIKTRGQQVTLSCSPISGHRSVSWYQQTPGQGLQFLFEYFSETQRNKGNFPGRFSGRQFSNSRSEMNVSTLELGDSALYLCASSLSDRGEAFFGQGTRLTVV.